This T cell receptor beta chain was observed in a study of T cells in Graves' hyperthyroidism and ophthalmopathy. Study conclusions and caveats: Ophthalmopathy was distinguished from stable hyperthyroidism by 13 V-J signatures. Ophthalmopathy, as predicted by the model, came a median 6.5 months after the prediction.

The authors deemed Graves' hyperthyroidism stable absent ophthalmopathy progression within 18 months. The diagnoses drew upon clinical symptoms, serum thyroxine and TRAb, thyroid ultrasound and orbital computed tomography. Details on this clonotype: Its antigen is currently unknown.

CDR3 length: 15 amino acids. Trimming stripped 1 base from V and 2 bases from J, with 9 bases between. RNA transcripts gave rise to amplified TCR beta CDR3 regions. A first-round RT-PCR of the TCR CDR3 used the HTBI primer set. TCRdb independently ran MiXCR on the multiplex PCR reads; one entry per CDR3 protein. The data contain hundreds of thousands of distinct CDR3 sequences, about a sixth of them singletons. The chain is built from TRBV12-3 or TRBV12-4 and TRBJ1-5; D not certain. The clonotype comes from a woman aged 18-29 years with Graves' hyperthyroidism. The specimen was blood. The CDR3 DNA is TGTGCCAGCAGTTTAGGGTTCCAGGGCAATCAGCCCCAGCATTTT. This sequence encodes CASSLGFQGNQPQHF.